The present entry profiles one T cell receptor beta chain with its context. The target of this receptor is not known. Base qualities are not provided; no much larger clone lies one nucleotide away. TCRbeta CDR3 regions were amplified from genomic DNA using the immunoSEQ Assay, a bias-controlled multiplex PCR. The study's own analysis went as follows. Within the assay, amplification of reference gene primers was used to estimate how many nucleated cells each sample contained. To quantify the absolute abundance of each unique TCRbeta CDR3 rearrangement, sequence reads were collapsed and filtered. For each sample, productive Simpson clonality was calculated by taking the square root of Simpson's diversity index across productive rearrangements. TCRdb holds this immuneACCESS table with in-frame rearrangements only. Some clones are missing; in checked studies, unresolved V genes explain under half, and the rest has no known cause. The DNA gave D and trimming, while V, J and clone size come from that table. This sample holds 350,000 or so clones; 83% were observed only once. The ten biggest clones cover under 3% of the sample.

The sample originates from a study of blood T cell repertoires in COVID-19 (dated by TCRdb to the early 2020s). Regarding the research as a whole: The collaborator samples originated in the United States, Italy and Spain and spanned the acute and convalescent phases of COVID-19. The material from the prospective study consisted of cDNA or gDNA derived from T cells, B-cell-depleted T cells, or PBMCs. Subjects who had been exposed to COVID-19, were actively infected with it, or had recovered from it provided the deeply sampled blood TCRbeta repertoires that made up the dataset. A freely available public database, intended as a resource for researchers studying the immune response to SARS-CoV-2, is where the repertoires were released. Samples came from the ongoing ImmuneRACE study (first 160 participants) plus 1,254 subjects from 6 global collaborators. Sample metadata almost always included a de-identified subject ID, COVID-19 status, age in years and sex. HLA class I and class II types, where available, came from metadata supplied by the sample provider rather than from assay-based typing.

The CDR1 and CDR2 encoded by the germline V gene (reference sequence) are SEHNR and FQNEAQ. Spanning cysteine to phenylalanine, the CDR3 consists of 15 amino acids. Of all the DNA, just the CDR3 is kept, 45 bases in frame from base 1. The junction shows trimming of 0 bases on V and 4 bases on J, and the gene matches do not reach 4 bases of it. The full study reports these points: Clinical and demographic metadata were provided uncurated, with the amount varying by source and participant.

Each collaborating institution followed its own protocols to collect whole blood in K2EDTA tubes. For TCRbeta analysis, collaborators shipped samples as frozen whole blood, isolated PBMCs, or DNA extracted from either of those sample types. The sample was peripheral blood. The V gene is TRBV7-9 and the J gene is TRBJ1-1, with 8 junctional bases fitting TRBD1. This sequence was found in a man aged 30-40 years with active or convalescent COVID-19. The nucleotide sequence is given as TGTGCCAGCAGCTTAGCACAGGGGGTCGGCACTGAAGCTTTCTTT. It translates as CASSLAQGVGTEAFF.